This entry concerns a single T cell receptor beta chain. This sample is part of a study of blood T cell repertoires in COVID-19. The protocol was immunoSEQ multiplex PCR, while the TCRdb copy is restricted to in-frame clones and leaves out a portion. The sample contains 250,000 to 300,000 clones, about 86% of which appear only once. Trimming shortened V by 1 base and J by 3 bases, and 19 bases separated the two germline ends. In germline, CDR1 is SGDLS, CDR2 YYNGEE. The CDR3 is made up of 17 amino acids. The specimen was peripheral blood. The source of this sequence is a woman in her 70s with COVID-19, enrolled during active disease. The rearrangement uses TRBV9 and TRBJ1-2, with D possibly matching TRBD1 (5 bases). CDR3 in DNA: TGTGCCAGCAGCGTATCCCAGCTAAAGGGGCCCGACTATGGCTACACCTTC. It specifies CASSVSQLKGPDYGYTF.